The 6 T cell receptor beta chains in this list originate from one sample, sequenced in a study of T cells in Graves' hyperthyroidism and ophthalmopathy. Researchers took RNA transcripts and amplified the TCR beta CDR3 regions from them. The HTBI primer set drove a first-round RT-PCR of the TCR CDR3. TCRdb analysed the multiplex PCR reads with MiXCR anew, one entry per CDR3 protein. Here the sample spans fewer than 350,000 distinct CDR3 sequences, roughly 13% being singletons. What was sequenced was blood. The receptors stem from a woman under 40 with Graves' hyperthyroidism that later progressed to Graves' ophthalmopathy.

The table lists this clonotype with many counts. This chain links TRBV12-3 or TRBV12-4 with TRBJ1-2; TRBD1 matches at 10 bases. After removal of 11 bases from V and 6 bases from J, the junction contained 6 bases not matched to a gene. The CDR3 runs to 12 residues. DNA of the CDR3: TGTGCCGTTCGACAGGGGGCGAATGGCTACACCTTC. This codes for CAVRQGANGYTF.

The rearrangement joins TRBV7-8 to TRBJ1-1; D may be TRBD1 (6 bases). The CDR3 consists of 16 residues. Per germline, CDR1 SGHVS and CDR2 FQNEAQ. Trimming shortened V by 1 base and J by 1 base, and 13 bases separated the two germline ends. The CDR3 region has the DNA TGTGCCAGCAGCTTAGGAGTTGAGACAGGGAACACTGAAGCTTTCTTT. This sequence encodes CASSLGVETGNTEAFF.

This clonotype appeared many times. The rearrangement uses TRBV14 and TRBJ2-1; D not certain. The CDR3 covers 15 residues. Germline lookup yields CDR1 SGHDN and CDR2 FVKESK. V was cut by 1 base and J by 3 bases, with 10 bases left in between. The CDR3 protein is CASSQGRMFYNEQFF. Written as DNA, the CDR3 is TGTGCCAGCAGCCAAGGAAGGATGTTCTACAATGAGCAGTTCTTC.

This rearrangement joins TRBV4-1 to TRBJ1-1, with 9 bases fitting TRBD1. The junction had 5 bases not matched to a gene; V was cut back by 1 base and J by 8 bases. The CDR3 sequence is 14 residues long. CDR1 and CDR2 (germline): MGHRA, YSYEKL. The CDR3 region is CASSQGQGVGEAFF. In nucleotides, the CDR3 is TGCGCCAGCAGCCAAGGACAGGGGGTAGGGGAAGCTTTCTTT.

This clonotype was observed at least ten times. The chain employs TRBV6-1 and TRBJ1-4; 9 nucleotides match TRBD1. Trimming took 0 bases from V and 8 from J; bases not matched to a gene: 7. The CDR3 runs to 16 residues. CDR1 is MNHNS, CDR2 SASEGT, per germline. CDR3 in amino acids: CASSEALGQGGEKLFF. The CDR3 DNA follows: TGTGCCAGCAGTGAAGCGCTGGGACAGGGCGGAGAAAAACTGTTTTTT.

The genes are TRBV9 and TRBJ2-3, with 10 bases that match TRBD2. Germline V gene data show CDR1 as SGDLS and CDR2 as YYNGEE. The CDR3 consists of 16 residues. J lost 0 bases, V lost 4 bases, and 5 bases had no gene match. CDR3 region: CASSPWTSGSTDTQYF. CDR3 sequence (DNA): TGTGCCAGCAGCCCTTGGACTAGCGGAAGCACAGATACGCAGTATTTT.